These T cell receptor beta chains were read from a single sample in a study of shared clonotypes between healthy human individuals. Method: immunoSEQ multiplex PCR; TCRdb's copy keeps in-frame clones and lacks some. The sample has 740,000 or so clones, 60% to 75% seen once; the top ten hold around 2%. The sequenced sample was memory CD4+ T cells sorted from blood. The receptor source for this set is a woman aged 25 to 39 in good health. Each CDR3 is given with its conserved first and last residue. The D gene is left open where the match is weak. Some rows have no size entry. The others give once, few or many, or a class for an expanded clone.

clone size	D gene	V gene	J gene	CDR3 protein	CDR3 DNA
few	TRBD1	TRBV28	TRBJ2-7	CASRGPGQGNEQYF	TGTGCCAGCAGGGGACCGGGACAGGGGAACGAGCAGTACTTC
NA	NA	TRBV19	TRBJ1-1	CASSIGLLTEAFF	TGTGCCAGTAGTATCGGCCTCCTAACTGAAGCTTTCTTT
few	NA	TRBV7-6	TRBJ2-5	CASSTGTETQYF	TGTGCCAGCAGCACGGGGACAGAGACCCAGTACTTC
NA	NA	TRBV6-6	TRBJ1-1	CASSTVPRQSEAFF	TGTGCCAGCAGTACGGTTCCCCGACAGTCTGAAGCTTTCTTT
NA	NA	TRBV18	TRBJ1-5	CASSPADNQPQHF	TGTGCCAGCTCACCAGCAGACAATCAGCCCCAGCATTTT
few	NA	TRBV5-1	TRBJ2-2	CASSPGSGVNTGELFF	TGCGCCAGCAGCCCCGGGAGTGGAGTGAACACCGGGGAGCTGTTTTTT
NA	TRBD1	TRBV5-1	TRBJ1-2	CASSSSPGQEGGYTF	TGCGCCAGCAGCTCAAGCCCCGGACAGGAAGGCGGCTACACCTTC
few	NA	TRBV4-1	TRBJ2-3	CASSHQNTDTQYF	TGCGCCAGCAGCCACCAAAACACAGATACGCAGTATTTT
NA	TRBD1	TRBV19	TRBJ1-4	CASSIGTGYEKLFF	TGTGCCAGTAGTATCGGGACAGGGTATGAAAAACTGTTTTTT
NA	NA	TRBV7-3	TRBJ1-1	CASSRLGRTSNTEAFF	TGTGCCAGCAGCCGTCTGGGCAGGACATCTAACACTGAAGCTTTCTTT
NA	NA	TRBV25-1	TRBJ2-5	CASSYYLGGSQQETQYF	TGTGCCAGCAGCTACTACCTAGGGGGGAGCCAACAAGAGACCCAGTACTTC
NA	TRBD1	TRBV25-1	TRBJ1-4	CASSESAKDRTNEKLFF	TGTGCCAGCAGTGAATCGGCAAAGGACAGGACTAATGAAAAACTGTTTTTT
few	NA	TRBV23-1	TRBJ1-1	CASSPRNTEAFF	TGCGCCAGCAGTCCTAGGAACACTGAAGCTTTCTTT
NA	NA	TRBV7-9	TRBJ2-7	CASSPVGGEQYF	TGTGCCAGCAGCCCAGTGGGCGGCGAGCAGTACTTC
NA	TRBD2	TRBV6-5	TRBJ2-7	CASSSPAGSGRSEQYF	TGTGCCAGCAGTTCCCCCGCGGGTAGCGGGAGAAGCGAGCAGTACTTC
NA	TRBD1	TRBV11-2	TRBJ2-7	CASRSSGTGGRPASYEQYF	TGTGCCAGCAGATCTAGCGGGACAGGGGGGCGGCCGGCCTCCTACGAGCAGTACTTC
NA	NA	TRBV19	TRBJ2-5	CASSIRGRGGQETQYF	TGTGCCAGTAGTATCCGAGGCAGGGGTGGCCAAGAGACCCAGTACTTC
many	NA	TRBV11-2	TRBJ2-3	CASSLDRDTQYF	TGTGCCAGCAGCTTAGATAGGGATACGCAGTATTTT
NA	NA	TRBV29-1	TRBJ2-5	CSVRVSQETQYF	TGCAGCGTTCGGGTGAGCCAAGAGACCCAGTACTTC
few	TRBD1	TRBV30	TRBJ1-4	CATDRGGHTNEKLFF	TGTGCCACGGACAGGGGAGGTCACACTAATGAAAAACTGTTTTTT
many	TRBD2	TRBV5-1	TRBJ2-1	CASTAGGPGNEQFF	TGCGCCAGCACAGCGGGAGGGCCAGGCAATGAGCAGTTCTTC
NA	NA	TRBV30	TRBJ2-1	CAWSVYNEQFF	TGTGCCTGGAGTGTTTACAATGAGCAGTTCTTC
NA	TRBD1	TRBV6-5	TRBJ1-4	CASSRGQGNEKLFF	TGTGCCAGCAGTCGCGGACAGGGTAATGAAAAACTGTTTTTT
NA	TRBD2	TRBV25-1	TRBJ2-7	CASSEFPTSGAYEQYF	TGTGCCAGCAGTGAATTCCCGACTAGCGGGGCCTACGAGCAGTACTTC
NA	TRBD1	TRBV15	TRBJ1-4	CATSYRGLGEKLFF	TGTGCCACCAGTTACAGGGGGCTCGGGGAAAAACTGTTTTTT
NA	TRBD1	TRBV27	TRBJ2-7	CASISGSGTGHGEQYF	TGTGCCAGCATCTCTGGTTCCGGGACAGGGCACGGCGAGCAGTACTTC
NA	TRBD2	TRBV7-9	TRBJ2-7	CASGGGRASEQYF	TGTGCCAGCGGCGGCGGGAGGGCCTCCGAGCAGTACTTC
NA	TRBD1	TRBV5-5	TRBJ1-5	CASPWTGENQPQHF	TGTGCCAGCCCCTGGACAGGGGAAAATCAGCCCCAGCATTTT
NA	TRBD1	TRBV5-1	TRBJ1-2	CASRQGQHGYTF	TGCGCCAGCAGACAGGGACAGCATGGCTACACCTTC
NA	TRBD1	TRBV6-1	TRBJ2-3	CAISEAGQGRDTQYF	TGTGCCATCAGTGAGGCGGGACAGGGCCGAGATACGCAGTATTTT
few	NA	TRBV5-4	TRBJ1-2	CASSLNYGYTF	TGTGCCAGCAGCTTGAACTATGGCTACACCTTC
NA	NA	TRBV28	TRBJ2-1	CASNRVYNEQFF	TGTGCCAGTAACAGGGTCTACAATGAGCAGTTCTTC
NA	TRBD1	TRBV6-5	TRBJ2-2	CASRDRGPNTGELFF	TGTGCCAGCAGAGACAGGGGGCCGAACACCGGGGAGCTGTTTTTT
few	NA	TRBV6-5	TRBJ2-3	CASKEGWSTDTQYF	TGTGCCAGCAAGGAGGGGTGGAGCACAGATACGCAGTATTTT
NA	TRBD1	TRBV7-7	TRBJ2-5	CASSSDRVETQYF	TGTGCCAGCAGCTCGGACAGGGTAGAGACCCAGTACTTC
NA	NA	TRBV28	TRBJ1-4	CASITGGNNEKLFF	TGTGCCAGCATAACGGGGGGGAATAATGAAAAACTGTTTTTT
NA	NA	TRBV7-9	TRBJ1-1	CASSRAGARHTEAFF	TGTGCCAGCAGCCGCGCCGGGGCCAGACACACTGAAGCTTTCTTT
few	NA	TRBV4-2	TRBJ1-5	CASSHTAGEPQPQHF	TGTGCCAGCAGCCACACCGCAGGGGAGCCTCAGCCCCAGCATTTT
NA	NA	TRBV18	TRBJ1-2	CASSLSRVEGYTF	TGTGCCAGCTCACTGTCCAGGGTGGAAGGCTACACCTTC
NA	NA	TRBV7-2	TRBJ2-2	CASSWGSENTGELFF	TGTGCCAGCAGCTGGGGTTCTGAGAACACCGGGGAGCTGTTTTTT
NA	NA	TRBV10-3	TRBJ1-4	CAISPGEGEKLFF	TGTGCCATCAGTCCAGGGGAGGGTGAAAAACTGTTTTTT
NA	TRBD1	TRBV19	TRBJ1-3	CASSVPGQAIF	TGTGCCAGTAGTGTCCCGGGACAGGCAATTTTT
NA	NA	TRBV2	TRBJ1-5	CASRTGKTSNQPQHF	TGTGCCAGCAGAACAGGGAAAACGAGCAATCAGCCCCAGCATTTT
NA	TRBD1	TRBV11-2	TRBJ2-7	CASRVVRGQGAHLEQYF	TGTGCCAGTAGAGTCGTCCGGGGCCAGGGGGCGCATCTCGAGCAGTACTTC
NA	NA	TRBV6-4	TRBJ2-3	CASSDSTRGTDTQYF	TGTGCCAGCAGTGACTCGACAAGGGGAACAGATACGCAGTATTTT
NA	TRBD1	TRBV5-1	TRBJ1-2	CASSLDGTGEGYTF	TGCGCCAGCAGCTTGGACGGTACAGGGGAGGGCTACACCTTC
NA	TRBD1	TRBV10-3	TRBJ2-1	CATGTGLYNEQFF	TGTGCCACCGGGACAGGGCTCTACAATGAGCAGTTCTTC
NA	NA	TRBV29-1	TRBJ2-1	CSVVREISYNEQFF	TGCAGCGTTGTCAGGGAAATCTCCTACAATGAGCAGTTCTTC
few	NA	TRBV21-1	TRBJ1-1	CASSWTGSNTEAFF	TGTGCCAGCAGCTGGACAGGGAGCAACACTGAAGCTTTCTTT